A selection of T cell receptor beta chains follows, all from one sample in a study of blood T cell repertoires in COVID-19. Profiling relied on immunoSEQ multiplex PCR, and the TCRdb table lists in-frame clones only, not all of them. This sample carries 300,000 to 450,000 clones, around nine tenths of them seen once, and the ten largest clones take approximately 1.2%. The sequenced sample consisted of PBMCs or T cells enriched from blood (not recorded which). The receptors were sampled from a woman between 18 and 30 years old who had recovered from COVID-19. The CDR3 runs from the conserved cysteine through the conserved F or W. D genes are given only for firm matches. Only some rows state a clone size, as once, few, many or a class for expanded clones.

>.|TRBJ2-5|TRBV14|.|13
CASSQDLQETQYF
TGTGCCAGCAGCCAAGACCTCCAAGAGACCCAGTACTTC
>.|TRBJ1-2|TRBV19|TRBD1|14
CASSPGQGGYGYTF
TGTGCCAGTAGTCCCGGACAGGGCGGCTATGGCTACACCTTC
>few|TRBJ2-7|TRBV7-2|.|15
CASSSRAGPSYEQYF
TGTGCCAGCAGCTCCAGGGCAGGGCCATCCTACGAGCAGTACTTC
>.|TRBJ2-7|TRBV27|.|14
CASHQPGHSYEQYF
TGTGCCAGCCACCAGCCGGGACACAGCTACGAGCAGTACTTC
>few|TRBJ2-7|TRBV27|.|17
CASSSLDWTGTTYEQYF
TGTGCCAGCAGTTCTTTAGACTGGACAGGGACTACCTACGAGCAGTACTTC
>many|TRBJ2-7|TRBV6-1|TRBD1|15
CASSERGTGSYEQYF
TGTGCCAGCAGTGAAAGAGGGACAGGCTCCTACGAGCAGTACTTC
>.|TRBJ2-7|TRBV28|TRBD1|15
CASSSPGQTSYEQYF
TGTGCCAGCAGTTCACCGGGACAGACTTCCTACGAGCAGTACTTC
>.|TRBJ1-2|TRBV28|TRBD1|13
CASSDDRAIYYTF
TGTGCCAGCAGTGATGACAGGGCGATCTACTACACCTTC
>.|TRBJ1-5|TRBV6-5|.|14
CASSYSGLTPPQHF
TGTGCCAGCAGTTACTCGGGGCTAACCCCGCCCCAGCATTTT
>.|TRBJ2-2|TRBV30|.|15
CAWSTPRGGTGELFF
TGTGCCTGGAGTACCCCGAGGGGAGGAACCGGGGAGCTGTTTTTT
>.|TRBJ1-2|TRBV28|.|13
CASTPTAYRGYTF
TGTGCCAGCACCCCGACAGCCTACAGGGGCTACACCTTC
>.|TRBJ2-7|TRBV19|TRBD1|16
CASSTPLDRGSYEQYF
TGTGCCAGTAGTACCCCTCTGGACAGGGGCTCCTACGAGCAGTACTTC
>.|TRBJ1-2|TRBV6-5|.|11
CAGEGSRGYTF
TGTGCCGGCGAGGGATCGAGGGGCTACACCTTC
>.|TRBJ1-2|TRBV30|TRBD1|12
CAWRTGFYGYTF
TGTGCCTGGAGGACAGGGTTCTATGGCTACACCTTC
>.|TRBJ1-1|TRBV12-5|.|14
CASGFEWGGTEAFF
TGTGCTAGTGGTTTCGAATGGGGCGGCACTGAAGCTTTCTTT
>.|TRBJ2-5|TRBV5-1|.|12
CASSLSQETQYF
TGCGCCAGCAGCTTATCACAAGAGACCCAGTACTTC
>once|TRBJ1-4|TRBV20-1|.|16
CSASGGRGTTNEKLFF
TGCAGTGCTAGTGGAGGGCGGGGGACAACTAATGAAAAACTGTTTTTT